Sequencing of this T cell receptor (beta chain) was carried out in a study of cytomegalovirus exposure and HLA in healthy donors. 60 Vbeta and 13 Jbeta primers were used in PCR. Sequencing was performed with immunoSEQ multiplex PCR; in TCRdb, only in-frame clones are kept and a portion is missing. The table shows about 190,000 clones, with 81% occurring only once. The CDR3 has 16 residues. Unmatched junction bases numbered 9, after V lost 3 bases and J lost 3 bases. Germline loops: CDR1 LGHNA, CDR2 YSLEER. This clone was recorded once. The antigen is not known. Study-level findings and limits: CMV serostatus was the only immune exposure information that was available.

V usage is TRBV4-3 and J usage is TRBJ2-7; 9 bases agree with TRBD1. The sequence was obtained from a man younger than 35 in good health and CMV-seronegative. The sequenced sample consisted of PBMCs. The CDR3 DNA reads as TGCGCCAGCAGCCAGACGCGACAGGGGGGGGTCTACGAGCAGTACTTC. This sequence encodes CASSQTRQGGVYEQYF.